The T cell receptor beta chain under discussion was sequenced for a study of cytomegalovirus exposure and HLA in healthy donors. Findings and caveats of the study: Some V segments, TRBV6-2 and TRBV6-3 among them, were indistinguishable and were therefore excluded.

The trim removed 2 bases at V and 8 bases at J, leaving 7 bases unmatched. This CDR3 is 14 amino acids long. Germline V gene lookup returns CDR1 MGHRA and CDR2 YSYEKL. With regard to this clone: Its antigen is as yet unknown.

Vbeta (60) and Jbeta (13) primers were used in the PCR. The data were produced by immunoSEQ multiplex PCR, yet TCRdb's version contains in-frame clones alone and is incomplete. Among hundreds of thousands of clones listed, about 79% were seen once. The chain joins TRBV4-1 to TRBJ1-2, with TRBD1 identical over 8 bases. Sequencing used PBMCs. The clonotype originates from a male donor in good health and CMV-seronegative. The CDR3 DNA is TGCGCCAGCAGCCAAACGGACAGGGTGGCCGGCTACACCTTC. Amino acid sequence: CASSQTDRVAGYTF.